The next 11 T cell receptor beta chains were all read from a single sample in a study of blood T cell repertoires in COVID-19. Assay: immunoSEQ multiplex PCR; the TCRdb copy retains only in-frame clones and omits some. The table includes approximately 68,000 clones, 65% to 90% detected once. The sequenced sample consisted of peripheral blood. The receptors come from a woman in her sixties or seventies with acute or convalescent COVID-19.

This chain connects TRBV7-9 to TRBJ1-5; possibly TRBD1 for D (5 bases). V lost 2 bases to trimming and J lost 0 bases, with 11 bases between them. Germline CDR1 reads SEHNR; CDR2 reads FQNEAQ (reference sequence). The CDR3 contains 16 residues. The CDR3 DNA is TGTGCCAGCAGCTTATGGTCGGGGGATAGCAATCAGCCCCAGCATTTT. Protein product: CASSLWSGDSNQPQHF.

The rearrangement joins TRBV18 to TRBJ1-3, with TRBD1 identical over 7 bases. This CDR3 is built from 16 residues. Germline CDR1 reads KGHSH; CDR2 reads LQKENI. After removal of 6 bases from V and 0 bases from J, the junction contained 8 bases not matched to a gene. For the CDR3, the DNA is TGTGCCAGCTCGATTGGACAGGTCGACTCTGGAAACACCATATATTTT. It translates to CASSIGQVDSGNTIYF.

This clone turned up a few times. V and J are TRBV30 and TRBJ1-2, with 7 bases matching TRBD1. Unmatched junction bases numbered 9, after V lost 3 bases and J lost 8 bases. CDR3 length: 13 amino acids. The germline gives CDR1 GTSNPN, CDR2 SVGIG (reference sequence). Here the CDR3 DNA reads TGTGCCTGGAGCCTCGACAGGGTAAAGGGCTACACCTTC. Amino acid sequence: CAWSLDRVKGYTF.

The chain carries TRBV7-9 and TRBJ1-2; D possibly corresponds to TRBD1 (5 bases). Looked up from germline, CDR1 is SEHNR and CDR2 is FQNEAQ (reference sequence). The ends were cut back, 0 bases at V and 8 bases at J, with 19 bases in the middle. The CDR3 is 16 amino acids. The CDR3 DNA is TGTGCCAGCAGCTTAGCTTCGGGACTCCTGCCGCGAGGCTACACCTTC. Translating it yields CASSLASGLLPRGYTF.

V gene TRBV9 combines with J gene TRBJ2-2, with 9 bases identical to TRBD1. Germline CDR1 SGDLS, CDR2 YYNGEE. V lost 6 bases, J lost 6 bases, and 9 bases stayed unmatched. This CDR3 region has 15 residues. The CDR3 loop is CASTLGTGLSGELFF. In DNA, the CDR3 is TGTGCCAGCACCTTAGGGACAGGGCTTTCCGGGGAGCTGTTTTTT.

CDR3 DNA sequence: TGTGCCAGCACCCAGGGGGCTGGGAAGGCGGATGGCTACACCTTC. It specifies CASTQGAGKADGYTF. The chain couples TRBV6-5 to TRBJ1-2; TRBD1 matches at 8 bases. Germline CDR1 reads MNHEY; CDR2 reads SVGAGI. The junction had 13 bases not matched to a gene; V was cut back by 7 bases and J by 6 bases. The CDR3 runs to 15 residues.

The chain carries TRBV5-5 and TRBJ2-1, with D unresolved. CDR1 SGHKS and CDR2 YYEKEE come from the germline V gene (reference sequence). The CDR3 loop spans 12 amino acids. Deletions cut 4 bases from V and 8 bases from J, with 10 bases between. The CDR3: CASSPPRDEQFF. The CDR3 bases are TGTGCCAGCAGCCCCCCCCGGGATGAGCAGTTCTTC.

The V and J genes are TRBV2 and TRBJ2-1, with 9 bases matching TRBD2. Germline CDR1 and CDR2: SNHLY and FYNNEI. The CDR3 is 17 amino acids. V dropped 7 bases and J dropped 7; count of bases not matched to a gene: 17. CDR3 nucleotide sequence: TGTGCCAGCAAGAGACGAGGGGGACTAGCAGATCCGAATGAGCAGTTCTTC. Its translation is CASKRRGGLADPNEQFF.

The CDR3 bases are TGCGCCAGCAGCTTGGGGACAGGGGATGCAGATACGCAGTATTTT. It codes for CASSLGTGDADTQYF. The chain employs TRBV5-1 and TRBJ2-3; 9 nucleotides align to TRBD1. The CDR3 is made up of 15 amino acids. Germline V gene sequence: CDR1 SGHRS, CDR2 YFSETQ. Trimming removed 0 bases from V and 4 bases from J; junction bases left unmatched: 3.

This clone was counted many times. V and J are TRBV28 and TRBJ1-2, with a tentative D call TRBD1 (5 bases). Germline CDR1 and CDR2: MDHEN and SYDVKM. The CDR3 is made up of 17 amino acids. V lost 6 bases to trimming and J lost 1 base, with 21 bases between them. CDR3 in DNA: TGTGCCAGCAGCCCAGTGGGCAGGGTCGTAGGTAACTATGGCTACACCTTC. It codes for CASSPVGRVVGNYGYTF.

This chain connects TRBV11-3 to TRBJ2-1; 7 positions agree with TRBD1. Germline lookup yields CDR1 SGHNT and CDR2 YENEEA. This CDR3 has 15 residues. After removal of 1 base from V and 9 bases from J, the junction contained 9 bases not matched to a gene. The CDR3 protein is CASSLVPGGRTEQFF. The CDR3 DNA reads as TGTGCCAGCAGCTTAGTGCCAGGGGGTCGTACTGAGCAGTTCTTC. Variable domain in full (rest from reference TRBV11-3 and TRBJ2-1): EAGVVQSPRYKIIEKKQPVAFWCNPISGHNTLYWYLQNLGQGPELLIRYENEEAVDDSQLPKDRFSAERLKGVDSTLKIQPAELGDSAVYLCASSLVPGGRTEQFFGPGTRLTVL.